A single sample gave rise to the 10 T cell receptor beta chains below, sequenced in a study of Graves' ophthalmopathy and Graves' hyperthyroidism. Transcripts of RNA were the source for amplifying TCR beta CDR3 regions. The workflow started with a first-round RT-PCR run with HTBI primers and then moved on to a second-round multiplex PCR. Each CDR3 protein is one row after TCRdb ran MiXCR on the multiplex PCR reads. Counted here are approximately 460,000 distinct CDR3 sequences, around 14% occurring once; the ten biggest clones make up over 8%. The sequenced sample consisted of blood. The receptors were gathered from a woman aged 25 to 39 with Graves' ophthalmopathy.

This clonotype has a count of ten or more. The chain recombines TRBV10-3 with TRBJ2-7; 9 nucleotides agree with TRBD1. CDR3 size: 13 residues. Trimming removed 4 bases from V and 9 bases from J; junction bases left unmatched: 7. The germline gives CDR1 ENHRY, CDR2 SYGVKD. CDR3 residues: CAISGDRGLRQYF. DNA for the CDR3: TGTGCCATCAGTGGAGACAGGGGGTTAAGGCAGTACTTC.

As for this clonotype: A clone one base away is much larger, so this may be a read error. The chain uses TRBV12-3 or TRBV12-4 and TRBJ1-1; D call uncertain. The CDR3 is 13 amino acids. CDR3 in amino acids: CASSPTRNTEACF. The CDR3 DNA reads as TGTGCCAGCAGTCCCACACGGAACACTGAAGCTTGCTTT.

This clonotype was detected a few times. The rearrangement uses TRBV11-1 and TRBJ1-1; tentatively, D is TRBD1 (6 bases). Germline lookup yields CDR1 SGHAT and CDR2 FQDESV (reference sequence). V was pared by 2 bases and J by 3 bases, with 10 bases between. The CDR3 is 14 residues long. In nucleotides, the CDR3 is TGTGCCAGCAGCTTATTGGGGGCCCACACTGAAGCTTTCTTT. It is translated as CASSLLGAHTEAFF.

This clonotype was recorded at least ten times. The rearrangement joins TRBV4-1 to TRBJ2-5; no clear D gene. The germline CDR1 and CDR2 sequences are MGHRA and YSYEKL. The CDR3 runs to 13 residues. V lost 2 bases and J lost 4, with 8 bases in between. CDR3 loop: CASSQWVRETQYF. CDR3 nucleotides: TGCGCCAGCAGCCAATGGGTTCGAGAGACCCAGTACTTC.

This clonotype came up a few times. This chain uses TRBV7-9 with TRBJ1-2, with D possibly TRBD1 on 6 matching bases. This CDR3 contains 10 residues. The germline CDR1 and CDR2 sequences are SEHNR and FQNEAQ (reference sequence). V lost 11 bases and J 8 bases, leaving 12 bases between the germline ends. This CDR3 is CAGDRLGYTF. DNA for the CDR3: TGTGCCGGAGACAGGCTGGGCTACACCTTC. Looking up the rest from reference TRBV7-9 and TRBJ1-2 gives the full variable domain: DTGVSQNPRHKITKRGQNVTFRCDPISEHNRLYWYRQTLGQGPEFLTYFQNEAQLEKSRLLSDRFSAERPKGSFSTLEIQRTEQGDSAMYLCAGDRLGYTFGSGTRLTVV.

V usage is TRBV7-9 and J usage is TRBJ1-1; 9 bases line up with TRBD1. J gave up 3 bases and V 5 bases, and 7 bases lay outside the gene matches. Per the germline V gene, CDR1 is SEHNR and CDR2 is FQNEAQ (reference sequence). This CDR3 has 15 residues. DNA of the CDR3: TGTGCCAGCAGCGCCAACAGGGGGCCCCACACTGAAGCTTTCTTT. Its protein product is CASSANRGPHTEAFF.

This clonotype showed up many times. DNA of the CDR3: TGTGCCAGCAGGGGCGAATCACCCCTCCACTTT. It codes for CASRGESPLHF. The rearrangement uses TRBV6-1 and TRBJ1-6; no definite D call. The germline V and J ends were trimmed by 6 bases and 10 bases, with 7 bases remaining between them. Germline CDR1 and CDR2: MNHNS and SASEGT. The CDR3 consists of 11 residues.

Many counts were recorded for this clonotype. V is TRBV15 and J is TRBJ2-7, with D unclear. The germline gives CDR1 LNHNV, CDR2 YYDKDF (reference sequence). CDR3 length: 12 amino acids. Trimming removed 1 base at V and 3 bases at J, with 4 bases between. CDR3 nucleotide sequence: TGTGCCACCAGCAGAGCCGGCTACGAGCAGTACTTC. Translating it yields CATSRAGYEQYF.

This clonotype has a count of ten or more. The V call is TRBV7-2, the J call TRBJ2-7; TRBD2 is a possible D gene (6 bases). The CDR3 extends over 14 amino acids. Per germline, CDR1 SGHTA and CDR2 FQGNSA. Trimming shortened V by 5 bases and J by 3 bases, and 14 bases separated the two germline ends. CDR3 DNA: TGTGCCAGCAGCCAGACTAGAATGGACTACGAGCAGTACTTC. It codes for CASSQTRMDYEQYF.

Regarding this clonotype: Possible read error: a much larger clone is one base away. The chain couples TRBV6-5 to TRBJ2-7, with a tentative D call TRBD2 (5 bases). The germline gives CDR1 MNHEY, CDR2 SVGAGI. The CDR3 is made up of 17 amino acids. V was clipped by 3 bases and J by 5 bases, with 23 bases between them. Written as DNA, the CDR3 is TGTGCCAGCAGTTATGGCTCGGTCCGGGGTTCGAACCACGAGCAGTACTTC. Translation gives CASSYGSVRGSNHEQYF.